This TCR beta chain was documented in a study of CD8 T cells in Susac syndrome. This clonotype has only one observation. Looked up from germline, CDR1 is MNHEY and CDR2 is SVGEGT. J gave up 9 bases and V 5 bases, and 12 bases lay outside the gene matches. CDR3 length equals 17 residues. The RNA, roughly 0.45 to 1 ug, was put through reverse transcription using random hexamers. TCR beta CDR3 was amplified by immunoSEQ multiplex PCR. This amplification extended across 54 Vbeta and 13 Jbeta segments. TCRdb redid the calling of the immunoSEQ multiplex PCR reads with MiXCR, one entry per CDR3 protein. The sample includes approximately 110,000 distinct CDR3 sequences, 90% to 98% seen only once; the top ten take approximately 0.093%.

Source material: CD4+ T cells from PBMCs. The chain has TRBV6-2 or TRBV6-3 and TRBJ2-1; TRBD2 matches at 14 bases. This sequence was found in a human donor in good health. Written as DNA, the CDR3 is TGTGCCAGCAGTCCACAGGGACTAGCGGGAGTAATTTTTGAGCAGTTCTTC. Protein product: CASSPQGLAGVIFEQFF.